A selection of T cell receptor beta chains follows, all from one sample in a study of cytotoxic CD8 clonotypes in ibrutinib-treated CLL. TCRdb's table, derived via immunoSEQ multiplex PCR, lists solely in-frame clones and lacks some. The profile covers over 70,000 clones, with roughly 77% appearing a single time and more than 4.5% taken by the ten largest. The sample in question was PBMCs, obtained after 12 months of ibrutinib treatment. These receptors were taken from a human donor with chronic lymphocytic leukemia. The CDR3 runs from the conserved cysteine through the conserved F or W.

TRBV11-2	TRBJ2-7	CASSSVSRAAAYEQYF
TRBV19	TRBJ1-5	CASSPGQKNQPQHF
TRBV5-4	TRBJ2-1	CASSPGVAAGGDEQFF
TRBV18	TRBJ1-1	CASSPGLLRTEAFF
TRBV2	TRBJ2-1	CASSLLASYNEQFF
TRBV5-1	TRBJ2-5	CASSFFGGAGETQYF
TRBV7-2	TRBJ2-4	CASSPRWGKNIQYF
TRBV29-1	TRBJ1-1	CSVPAGMTMNGEAFF
TRBV14	TRBJ1-6	CASSLTGWSPLHF
TRBV6-5	TRBJ2-7	CASSYSQGLAEQYF
TRBV5-1	TRBJ2-3	CASSLGKREWYRDTQYF
TRBV9	NA	CASSVGAGQYEQYF
TRBV4-3	TRBJ2-3	CASSQDSFDGGDTQYF
TRBV4-2	TRBJ1-3	CASSPETPGTALGNTIYF
TRBV7-2	TRBJ2-7	CASSRAPYEQYF
TRBV28	TRBJ1-2	CASSTLGAGGYTF
TRBV19	TRBJ1-1	CASSIEGPGAFF
TRBV19	TRBJ1-1	CASTTTGGTEAFF
TRBV7-2	TRBJ1-5	CASSLVRGNQPQHF
TRBV4-1	TRBJ2-1	CASSQDPGFGFGEQFF
TRBV5-1	TRBJ1-2	CASSLGANTNYGYTF
TRBV18	TRBJ2-2	CASSPGRGQGDTGELFF
TRBV11-3	TRBJ2-1	CASSLGARWVAGDEQFF
TRBV2	TRBJ1-3	CASDGTSSSGNTIYF
TRBV5-6	TRBJ2-2	CASSPNRGNTGELFF
TRBV7-8	TRBJ2-7	CASSFQWESEQYF
TRBV28	TRBJ2-2	CASSFGGAGTGELFF
TRBV30	TRBJ2-5	CAWTGPLQGAEETQYF
TRBV11-1	TRBJ2-1	CASSPRWGASSYNEQFF
TRBV5-1	TRBJ1-5	CASSLDRDQPQHF
TRBV6-6	TRBJ2-5	CASSPPGTQETQYF
TRBV19	TRBJ1-4	CASSVGRTATNEKLFF
TRBV5-1	TRBJ2-1	CASSLERLGGDNEQFF
TRBV11-3	TRBJ1-1	CASSLGQGGGKNTEAFF
TRBV4-3	TRBJ1-3	CASSQDPPGQSSGNTIYF
TRBV7-2	TRBJ2-2	CASSATGAGTGELFF